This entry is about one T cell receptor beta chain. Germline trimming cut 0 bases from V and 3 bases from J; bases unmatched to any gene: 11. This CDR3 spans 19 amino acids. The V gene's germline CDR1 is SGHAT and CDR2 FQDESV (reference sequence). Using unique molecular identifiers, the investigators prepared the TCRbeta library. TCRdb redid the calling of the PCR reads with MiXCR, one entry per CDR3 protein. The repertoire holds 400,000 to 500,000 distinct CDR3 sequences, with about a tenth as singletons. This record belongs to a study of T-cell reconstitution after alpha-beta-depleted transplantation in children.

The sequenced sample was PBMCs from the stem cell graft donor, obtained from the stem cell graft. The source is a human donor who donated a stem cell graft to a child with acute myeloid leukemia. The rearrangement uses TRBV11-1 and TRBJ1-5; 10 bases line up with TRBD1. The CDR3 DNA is TGTGCCAGCAGCTTAGCCCCGGGACAGGGGTGGGCGATCAATCAGCCCCAGCATTTT. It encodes CASSLAPGQGWAINQPQHF.